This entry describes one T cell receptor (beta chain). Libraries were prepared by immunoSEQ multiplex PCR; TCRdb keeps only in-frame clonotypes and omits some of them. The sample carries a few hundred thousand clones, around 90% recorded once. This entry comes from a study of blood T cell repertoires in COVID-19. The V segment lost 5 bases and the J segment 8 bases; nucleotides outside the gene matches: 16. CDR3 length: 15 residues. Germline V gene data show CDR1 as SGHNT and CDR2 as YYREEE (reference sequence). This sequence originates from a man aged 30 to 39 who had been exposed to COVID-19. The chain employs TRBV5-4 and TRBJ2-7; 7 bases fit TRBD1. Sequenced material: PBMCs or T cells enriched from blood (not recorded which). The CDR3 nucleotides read TGTGCCAGCAGGGACGCACAGGGGCCCAAGTCCCAGCAGTACTTC. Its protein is CASRDAQGPKSQQYF.